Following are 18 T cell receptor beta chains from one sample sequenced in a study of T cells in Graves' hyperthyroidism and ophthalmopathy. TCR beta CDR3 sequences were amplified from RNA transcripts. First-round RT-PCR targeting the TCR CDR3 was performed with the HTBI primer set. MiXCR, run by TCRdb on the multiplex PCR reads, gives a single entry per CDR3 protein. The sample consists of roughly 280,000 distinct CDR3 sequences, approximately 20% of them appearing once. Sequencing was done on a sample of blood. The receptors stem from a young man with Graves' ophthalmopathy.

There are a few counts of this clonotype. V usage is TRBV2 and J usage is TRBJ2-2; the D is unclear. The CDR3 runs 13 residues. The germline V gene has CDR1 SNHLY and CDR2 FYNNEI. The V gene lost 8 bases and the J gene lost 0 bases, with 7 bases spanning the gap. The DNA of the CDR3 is TGTGCCAGCTGGCCAGCGAACACCGGGGAGCTGTTTTTT. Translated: CASWPANTGELFF.

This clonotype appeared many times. The CDR3 DNA is TGTGCCTGGGAAGAACAGGGGAAAAATCAGCCCCAGCATTTT. This gives the protein CAWEEQGKNQPQHF. The gene calls are TRBV30 and TRBJ1-5; 7 nucleotides line up with TRBD1. In germline, CDR1 is GTSNPN, CDR2 SVGIG (reference sequence). The CDR3 extends over 14 amino acids. With 5 bases clipped from V and 4 bases from J, the junction kept 8 bases outside the gene matches.

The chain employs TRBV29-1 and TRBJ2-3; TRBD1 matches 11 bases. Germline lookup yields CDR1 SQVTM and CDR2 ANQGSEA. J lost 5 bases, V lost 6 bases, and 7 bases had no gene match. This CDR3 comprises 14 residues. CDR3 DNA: TGCAGCGTCCGGGACAGGGGGTATATAGATACGCAGTATTTT. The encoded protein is CSVRDRGYIDTQYF.

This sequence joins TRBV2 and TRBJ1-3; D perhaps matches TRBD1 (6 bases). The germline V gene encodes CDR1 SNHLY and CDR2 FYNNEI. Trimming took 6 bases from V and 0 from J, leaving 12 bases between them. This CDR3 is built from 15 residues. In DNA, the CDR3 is TGTGCCAGCAGGTCTACAGGGAACTCTGGAAACACCATATATTTT. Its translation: CASRSTGNSGNTIYF.

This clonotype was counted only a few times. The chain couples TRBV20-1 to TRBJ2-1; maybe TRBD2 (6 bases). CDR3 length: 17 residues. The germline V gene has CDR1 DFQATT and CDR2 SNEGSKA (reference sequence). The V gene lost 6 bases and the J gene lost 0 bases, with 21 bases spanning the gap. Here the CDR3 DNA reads TGCAGTGCCTCCGGGATGAAGCGGGTTATCTCCTACAATGAGCAGTTCTTC. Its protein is CSASGMKRVISYNEQFF.

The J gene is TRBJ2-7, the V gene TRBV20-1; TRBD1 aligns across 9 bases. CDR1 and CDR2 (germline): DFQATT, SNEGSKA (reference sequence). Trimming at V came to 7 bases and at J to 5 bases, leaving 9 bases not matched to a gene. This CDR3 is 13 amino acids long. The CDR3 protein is CSVSGQGFHEQYF. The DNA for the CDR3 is TGCAGTGTGTCGGGACAGGGTTTCCACGAGCAGTACTTC.

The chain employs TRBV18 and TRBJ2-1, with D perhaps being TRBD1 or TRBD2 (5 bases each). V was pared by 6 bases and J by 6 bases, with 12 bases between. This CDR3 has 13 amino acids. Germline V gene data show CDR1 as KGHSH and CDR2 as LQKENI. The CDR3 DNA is TGTGCCAGCTCCCAGGGACCATCCAATGAGCAGTTCTTC. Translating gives CASSQGPSNEQFF.

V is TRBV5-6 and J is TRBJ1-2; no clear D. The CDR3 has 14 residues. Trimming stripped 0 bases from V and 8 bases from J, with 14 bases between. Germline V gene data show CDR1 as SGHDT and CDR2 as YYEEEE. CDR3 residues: CASSLGVAARGYTF. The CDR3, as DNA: TGTGCCAGCAGCTTGGGGGTCGCGGCAAGGGGCTACACCTTC.

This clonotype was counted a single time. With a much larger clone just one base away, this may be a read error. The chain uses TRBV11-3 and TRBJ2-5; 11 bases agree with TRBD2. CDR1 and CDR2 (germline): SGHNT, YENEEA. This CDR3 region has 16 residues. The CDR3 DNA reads TGTGCCAGCGGCTTCGGACTAGCGGGTGAACAAGAGACCCAGTACTTC. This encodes CASGFGLAGEQETQYF.

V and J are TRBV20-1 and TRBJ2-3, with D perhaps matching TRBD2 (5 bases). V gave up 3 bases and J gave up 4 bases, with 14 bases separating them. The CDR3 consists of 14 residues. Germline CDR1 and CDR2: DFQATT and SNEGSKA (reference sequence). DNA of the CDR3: TGCAGTGCTAGTGAGGGAGCGATCTCAGATACGCAGTATTTT. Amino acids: CSASEGAISDTQYF.

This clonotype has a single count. In DNA form, the CDR3 reads TGCAGCGTTAGGTTACAGTGGTTTGAGGAGCAGTACTTC. Translating gives CSVRLQWFEEQYF. The chain couples TRBV29-1 to TRBJ2-7; D not certain. Germline V gene data show CDR1 as SQVTM and CDR2 as ANQGSEA. V was trimmed by 5 bases and J by 7 bases, leaving 18 bases between them. The CDR3 contains 13 residues.

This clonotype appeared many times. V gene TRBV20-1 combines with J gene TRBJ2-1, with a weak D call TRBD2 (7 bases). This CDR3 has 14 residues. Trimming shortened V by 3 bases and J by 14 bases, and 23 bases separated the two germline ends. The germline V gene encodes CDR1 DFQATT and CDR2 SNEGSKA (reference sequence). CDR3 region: CSASNRARAGREFF. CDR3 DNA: TGCAGTGCTAGTAACAGGGCCCGCGCGGGGAGGGAGTTCTTC.

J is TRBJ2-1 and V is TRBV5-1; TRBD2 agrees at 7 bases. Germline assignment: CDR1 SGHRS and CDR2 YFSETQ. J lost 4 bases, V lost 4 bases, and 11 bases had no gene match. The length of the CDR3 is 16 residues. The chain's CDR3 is CASSPPRASGYNEQFF. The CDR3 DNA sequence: TGCGCCAGCAGCCCGCCCCGGGCTAGCGGATACAATGAGCAGTTCTTC.

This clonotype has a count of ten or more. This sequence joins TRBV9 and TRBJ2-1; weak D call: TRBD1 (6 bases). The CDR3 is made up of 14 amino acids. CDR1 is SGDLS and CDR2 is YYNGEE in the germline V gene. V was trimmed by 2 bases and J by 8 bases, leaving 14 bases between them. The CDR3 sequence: CASSVSPRTDEQFF. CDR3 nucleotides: TGTGCCAGCAGCGTTTCCCCTAGGACAGATGAGCAGTTCTTC.

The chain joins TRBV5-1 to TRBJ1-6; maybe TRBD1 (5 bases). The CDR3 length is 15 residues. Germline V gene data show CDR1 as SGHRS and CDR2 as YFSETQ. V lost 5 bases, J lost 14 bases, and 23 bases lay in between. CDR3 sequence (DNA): TGCGCCAGCAGGGGTCCCAGGGCGGCGGAGGGGACCCTCCACTTT. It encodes CASRGPRAAEGTLHF. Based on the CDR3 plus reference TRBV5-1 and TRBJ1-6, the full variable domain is KAGVTQTPRYLIKTRGQQVTLSCSPISGHRSVSWYQQTPGQGLQFLFEYFSETQRNKGNFPGRFSGRQFSNSRSEMNVSTLELGDSALYLCASRGPRAAEGTLHFGNGTRLTVT.

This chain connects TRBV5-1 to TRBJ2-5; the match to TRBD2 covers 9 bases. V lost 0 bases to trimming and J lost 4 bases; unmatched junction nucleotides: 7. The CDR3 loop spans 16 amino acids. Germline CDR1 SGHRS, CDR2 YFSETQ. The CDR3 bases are TGCGCCAGCAGCTTGGCCGTTAGCGGGAGTGGAGAGACCCAGTACTTC. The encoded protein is CASSLAVSGSGETQYF.

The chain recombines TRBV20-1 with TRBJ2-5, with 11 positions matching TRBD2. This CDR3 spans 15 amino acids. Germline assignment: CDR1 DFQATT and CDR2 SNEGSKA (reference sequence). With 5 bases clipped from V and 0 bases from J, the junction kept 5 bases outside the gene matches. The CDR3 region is CSAPLAGAYQETQYF. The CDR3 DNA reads TGCAGTGCTCCACTAGCGGGGGCGTACCAAGAGACCCAGTACTTC.

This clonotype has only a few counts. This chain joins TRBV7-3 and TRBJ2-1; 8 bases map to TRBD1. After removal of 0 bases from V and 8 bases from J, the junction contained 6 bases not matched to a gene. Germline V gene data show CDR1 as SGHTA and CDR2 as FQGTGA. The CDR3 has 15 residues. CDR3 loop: CASSLTQGAGDEQFF. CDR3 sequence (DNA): TGTGCCAGCAGCTTAACCCAGGGGGCAGGCGATGAGCAGTTCTTC.